The 22 T cell receptor beta chains below all came from one sample that was sequenced in a study of siplizumab effects on memory and regulatory T cells. Clones were sequenced by immunoSEQ multiplex PCR, and TCRdb holds only the in-frame ones, with some missing. The table lists about 100,000 clones, approximately 94% of them singletons, with 1% to 1.5% in the top ten. Sequenced material: non-Treg CD4+ T cells sorted from blood. The receptors come from a human donor in good health.

V usage is TRBV18 and J usage is TRBJ1-1; D is perhaps TRBD1 (5 bases). The V gene lost 3 bases and the J gene lost 7 bases, with 15 bases spanning the gap. Germline CDR1 and CDR2: KGHSH and LQKENI. There are 14 residues in the CDR3. The DNA of the CDR3 is TGTGCCAGCTCACCGTACGACAGCCGAAGTGAAGCTTTCTTT. Amino acid sequence: CASSPYDSRSEAFF.

The chain couples TRBV7-9 to TRBJ1-5; no clear D gene. Trimming pared 5 bases from V and 0 bases from J, leaving 11 bases between. The CDR3 totals 15 residues. Germline lookup yields CDR1 SEHNR and CDR2 FQNEAQ (reference sequence). The CDR3 region is CASSPLGSSNQPQHF. CDR3 in DNA: TGTGCCAGCAGCCCCTTGGGGAGTAGCAATCAGCCCCAGCATTTT.

There are a few counts of this clone. V usage is TRBV28 and J usage is TRBJ1-2; D might be TRBD1 (6 bases). This CDR3 spans 13 amino acids. Germline V gene lookup returns CDR1 MDHEN and CDR2 SYDVKM. The V end lost 3 bases, the J end lost 2 bases, and 7 bases lay between the germline ends. The CDR3 nucleotides read TGTGCCAGCAGTTTTAGGGGGAACTATGGCTACACCTTC. Protein product: CASSFRGNYGYTF.

The gene calls are TRBV29-1 and TRBJ1-2; maybe TRBD1 (6 bases). This CDR3 is built from 12 residues. Trimming left V 7 bases short and J 7 bases short, with 16 bases between. CDR1 is SQVTM and CDR2 is ANQGSEA in the germline V gene. CDR3 region: CSGVSGVGGYTF. The CDR3 bases are TGCAGCGGTGTTTCAGGGGTAGGTGGCTACACCTTC.

The rearrangement uses TRBV2 and TRBJ2-3, with TRBD2 as a possible D gene (6 bases). Germline V gene lookup returns CDR1 SNHLY and CDR2 FYNNEI. The CDR3 runs to 19 residues. With 4 bases removed from V and 6 bases from J, the gap between germline ends came to 29 bases. CDR3 sequence reads: CASSGRGAGLLVNLDTQYF. The CDR3 DNA sequence: TGTGCCAGCAGTGGGCGGGGAGCAGGGTTGTTAGTAAATTTGGATACGCAGTATTTT.

V and J are TRBV6-1 and TRBJ2-5, with 7 bases that match TRBD2. The V and J ends lost 11 bases and 5 bases, in that order; junction bases with no gene match: 17. Germline values: CDR1 MNHNS, CDR2 SASEGT. This CDR3 is 15 amino acids long. The CDR3 region is CAAGRGLGGMETQYF. The CDR3 bases are TGTGCCGCGGGGAGGGGTTTGGGTGGTATGGAGACCCAGTACTTC.

This chain connects TRBV11-2 to TRBJ2-7; D is ambiguous. This CDR3 comprises 14 residues. Germline lookup yields CDR1 SGHAT and CDR2 FQNNGV. The V and J ends lost 0 bases and 0 bases respectively, with 6 bases between them. CDR3 residues: CASSLERASYEQYF. CDR3 sequence (DNA): TGTGCCAGCAGCTTAGAGCGAGCCTCCTACGAGCAGTACTTC.

The chain employs TRBV19 and TRBJ2-1; D might be TRBD1 (6 bases). The CDR3 sequence is 15 residues long. The ends were cut back, 4 bases at V and 5 bases at J, with 15 bases in the middle. Germline CDR1 LNHDA, CDR2 SQIVND (reference sequence). The CDR3 sequence: CASSTIRDTHNEQFF. CDR3 bases: TGTGCCAGTAGTACAATACGGGACACTCACAATGAGCAGTTCTTC.

This clone was recorded once. The gene calls are TRBV10-3 and TRBJ2-3; the match to TRBD1 covers 11 bases. CDR3 length: 13 residues. Germline loops: CDR1 ENHRY, CDR2 SYGVKD. J lost 7 bases, V lost 6 bases, and 3 bases had no gene match. CDR3 nucleotides: TGTGCCATCAGGGACAGGGGGCTTTATACGCAGTATTTT. This encodes CAIRDRGLYTQYF.

The gene calls are TRBV15 and TRBJ2-7; 15 nucleotides line up with TRBD2. Germline CDR1 and CDR2: LNHNV and YYDKDF (reference sequence). The CDR3 has 19 residues. After removal of 5 bases from V and 2 bases from J, the junction contained 13 bases not matched to a gene. For the CDR3, the DNA is TGTGCCACCAGCGCCAGACTAGGGACTAGCGGGAGGCGGACCTACGAGCAGTACTTC. Protein product: CATSARLGTSGRRTYEQYF.

The rearrangement joins TRBV4-1 to TRBJ2-3; the D is unclear. V was clipped by 0 bases and J by 8 bases, with 9 bases between them. The CDR3 runs to 13 residues. Germline CDR1 and CDR2: MGHRA and YSYEKL. CDR3 region: CASSQEPPSTQYF. The CDR3 DNA reads TGCGCCAGCAGCCAAGAACCCCCAAGTACGCAGTATTTT.

This chain joins TRBV4-2 and TRBJ1-5; unclear D gene. Per the germline V gene, CDR1 is LGHNA and CDR2 is YNFKEQ. Trimming pared 1 base from V and 8 bases from J, leaving 9 bases between. The CDR3 covers 13 residues. The CDR3 region has the DNA TGTGCCAGCAGCCAAGGTGGCGGGAAGCCCCAGCATTTT. It translates to CASSQGGGKPQHF.

The J gene is TRBJ2-7, the V gene TRBV5-3; the match to TRBD2 covers 9 bases. TRBV5-3 carries the ORF label, with uncertain function. The V gene end was trimmed by 1 base and the J gene end by 0 bases; junction bases not matched to a gene: 17. CDR3 length: 20 amino acids. The CDR3 DNA sequence: TGTGCCAGAAGCTTGATCGTCGCTAGCGGGACTGACTCTCTCTCCTACGAGCAGTACTTC. Translated, it gives CARSLIVASGTDSLSYEQYF.

The chain carries TRBV10-1 and TRBJ2-7; 7 bases map to TRBD2. CDR1 and CDR2 (germline): WNHNN, SYGVQD (reference sequence). This CDR3 region has 14 residues. V was pared by 0 bases and J by 7 bases, with 6 bases of the junction left unmatched. CDR3: CASSESGGREEQYF. In nucleotides, the CDR3 is TGCGCCAGCAGTGAGTCGGGCGGGAGAGAAGAGCAGTACTTC.

The chain recombines TRBV5-1 with TRBJ2-7; 13 nucleotides match TRBD2. Trimming cost V 1 base and J 2 bases; bases outside gene matches: 6. CDR1 SGHRS and CDR2 YFSETQ come from the germline V gene. The CDR3 spans 17 residues. The chain's CDR3 is CASSLRLAGGYTYEQYF. The CDR3 bases are TGCGCCAGCAGCTTGAGACTAGCGGGAGGCTATACCTACGAGCAGTACTTC.

V usage is TRBV5-1 and J usage is TRBJ2-4; tentatively, D is TRBD1 (5 bases). Trimming took 2 bases from V and 1 from J, leaving 10 bases between them. The CDR3 consists of 15 residues. The germline V gene encodes CDR1 SGHRS and CDR2 YFSETQ. Written as DNA, the CDR3 is TGCGCCAGCAGCTTTAGGGGAACGGCCAAAAACATTCAGTACTTC. It codes for CASSFRGTAKNIQYF.

This chain joins TRBV19 and TRBJ2-7; TRBD1 matches 7 bases. This CDR3 is 17 amino acids long. Germline trimming cut 3 bases from V and 2 bases from J; bases unmatched to any gene: 13. In germline, CDR1 is LNHDA, CDR2 SQIVND (reference sequence). The CDR3, as DNA: TGTGCCAGTAGTATCCTACTTGACAGGGTCAATCCCTACGAGCAGTACTTC. Its translation is CASSILLDRVNPYEQYF.

The chain recombines TRBV30 with TRBJ1-1; tentative D call: TRBD1 (6 bases). CDR3 length: 13 residues. Per the germline V gene, CDR1 is GTSNPN and CDR2 is SVGIG (reference sequence). Trimming pared 4 bases from V and 7 bases from J, leaving 16 bases between. CDR3 residues: CAWIPQGQGEAFF. The DNA for the CDR3 is TGTGCCTGGATTCCCCAGGGGCAGGGTGAAGCTTTCTTT.

The chain is built from TRBV19 and TRBJ1-1; 9 bases match TRBD1. Trimming at V came to 6 bases and at J to 1 base, leaving 6 bases not matched to a gene. The germline V gene has CDR1 LNHDA and CDR2 SQIVND (reference sequence). This CDR3 comprises 15 residues. CDR3 residues: CASRPPGQGNTEAFF. For the CDR3, the DNA is TGTGCCAGTAGGCCTCCGGGACAGGGGAACACTGAAGCTTTCTTT.

This sequence joins TRBV7-9 and TRBJ2-3, with 12 nucleotides matching TRBD2. The length of the CDR3 is 18 residues. Looked up from germline, CDR1 is SEHNR and CDR2 is FQNEAQ (reference sequence). Trimming took 0 bases from V and 4 from J; bases not matched to a gene: 8. The CDR3 loop is CASSLAETSGSAADTQYF. CDR3 nucleotides: TGTGCCAGCAGCTTAGCGGAGACTAGCGGGAGTGCAGCAGATACGCAGTATTTT. Full variable domain (rest looked up from reference TRBV7-9 and TRBJ2-3): DTGVSQNPRHKITKRGQNVTFRCDPISEHNRLYWYRQTLGQGPEFLTYFQNEAQLEKSRLLSDRFSAERPKGSFSTLEIQRTEQGDSAMYLCASSLAETSGSAADTQYFGPGTRLTVL.

The chain couples TRBV4-2 to TRBJ2-5; D not resolved. The germline V gene has CDR1 LGHNA and CDR2 YNFKEQ. The CDR3 totals 14 residues. V lost 1 base to trimming and J lost 4 bases, with 10 bases between them. This chain's CDR3 is CASSQGAVAETQYF. DNA for the CDR3: TGTGCCAGCAGCCAAGGAGCCGTGGCAGAGACCCAGTACTTC.

In its sample, this clone was seen a few times. The chain links TRBV27 to TRBJ1-5, with 9 bases fitting TRBD1. This CDR3 is 15 amino acids long. V shed 4 bases, J shed 5 bases, and the junction held 6 bases outside the gene matches. Looked up from germline, CDR1 is MNHEY and CDR2 is SMNVEV (reference sequence). The CDR3 loop reads CASSSMDRGDQPQHF. The CDR3 bases are TGTGCCAGCAGTTCCATGGACAGGGGTGATCAGCCCCAGCATTTT.